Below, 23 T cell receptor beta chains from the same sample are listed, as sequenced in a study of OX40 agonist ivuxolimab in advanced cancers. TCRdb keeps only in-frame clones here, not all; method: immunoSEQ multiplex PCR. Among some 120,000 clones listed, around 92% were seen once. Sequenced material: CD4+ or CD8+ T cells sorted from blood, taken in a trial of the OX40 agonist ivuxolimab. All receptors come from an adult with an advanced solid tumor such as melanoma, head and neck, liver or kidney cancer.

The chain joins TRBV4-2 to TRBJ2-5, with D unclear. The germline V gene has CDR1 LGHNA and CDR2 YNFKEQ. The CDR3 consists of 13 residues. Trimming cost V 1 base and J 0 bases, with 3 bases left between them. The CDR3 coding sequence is TGTGCCAGCAGCCAAGGTTACCAAGAGACCCAGTACTTC. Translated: CASSQGYQETQYF.

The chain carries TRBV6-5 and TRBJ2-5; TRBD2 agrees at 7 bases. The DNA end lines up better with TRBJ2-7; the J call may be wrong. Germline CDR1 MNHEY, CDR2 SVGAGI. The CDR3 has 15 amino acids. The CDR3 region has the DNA TGTGCCAGCAGTTACTCTGCGGGGGTAACATACGAGCAGTACTTC. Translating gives CASSYSAGVTYEQYF.

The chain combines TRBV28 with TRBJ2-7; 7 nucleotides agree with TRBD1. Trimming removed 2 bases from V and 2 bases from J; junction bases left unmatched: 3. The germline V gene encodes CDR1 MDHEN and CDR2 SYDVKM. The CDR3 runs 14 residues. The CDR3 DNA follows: TGTGCCAGCAGTTTACTCCAGGGGGCCTACGAGCAGTACTTC. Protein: CASSLLQGAYEQYF.

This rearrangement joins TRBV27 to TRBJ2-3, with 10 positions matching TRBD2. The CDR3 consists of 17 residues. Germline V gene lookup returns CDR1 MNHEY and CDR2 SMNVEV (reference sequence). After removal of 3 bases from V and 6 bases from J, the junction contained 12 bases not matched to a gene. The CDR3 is CASSFQTAGGPGDTQYF. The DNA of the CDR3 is TGTGCCAGCAGTTTCCAGACAGCGGGAGGGCCAGGGGATACGCAGTATTTT.

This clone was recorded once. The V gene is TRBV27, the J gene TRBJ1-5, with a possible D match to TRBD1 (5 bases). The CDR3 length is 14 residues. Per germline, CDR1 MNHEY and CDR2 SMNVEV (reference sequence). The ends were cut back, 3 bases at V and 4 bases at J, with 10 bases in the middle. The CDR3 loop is CASSFARENQPQHF. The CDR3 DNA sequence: TGTGCCAGCAGTTTCGCCAGGGAGAATCAGCCCCAGCATTTT.

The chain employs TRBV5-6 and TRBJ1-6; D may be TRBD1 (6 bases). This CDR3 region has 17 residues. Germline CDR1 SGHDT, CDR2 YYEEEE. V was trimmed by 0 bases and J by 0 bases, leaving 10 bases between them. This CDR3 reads CASSLVQGSSYNSPLHF. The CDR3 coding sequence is TGTGCCAGCAGCTTGGTTCAGGGGAGCTCCTATAATTCACCCCTCCACTTT. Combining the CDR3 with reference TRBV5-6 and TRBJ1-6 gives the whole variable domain DAGVTQSPTHLIKTRGQQVTLRCSPKSGHDTVSWYQQALGQGPQFIFQYYEEEERQRGNFPDRFSGHQFPNYSSELNVNALLLGDSALYLCASSLVQGSSYNSPLHFGNGTRLTVT.

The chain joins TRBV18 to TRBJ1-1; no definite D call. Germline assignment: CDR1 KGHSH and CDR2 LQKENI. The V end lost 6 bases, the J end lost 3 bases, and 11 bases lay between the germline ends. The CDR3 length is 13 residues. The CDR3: CASSLNWDTEAFF. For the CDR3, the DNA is TGTGCCAGCTCGTTAAACTGGGACACTGAAGCTTTCTTT.

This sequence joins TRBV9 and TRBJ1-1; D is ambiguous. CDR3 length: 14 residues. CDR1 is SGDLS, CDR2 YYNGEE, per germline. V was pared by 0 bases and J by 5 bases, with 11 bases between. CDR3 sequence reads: CASSVGSLETEAFF. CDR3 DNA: TGTGCCAGCAGCGTAGGCAGTTTGGAGACTGAAGCTTTCTTT.

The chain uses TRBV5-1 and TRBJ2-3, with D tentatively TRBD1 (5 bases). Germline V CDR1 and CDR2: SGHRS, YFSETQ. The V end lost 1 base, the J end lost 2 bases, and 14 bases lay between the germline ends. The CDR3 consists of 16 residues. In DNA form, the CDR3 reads TGCGCCAGCAGCTTGAGGCAGGGCCGTTTCACAGATACGCAGTATTTT. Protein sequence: CASSLRQGRFTDTQYF.

The CDR3 DNA reads TGTGCCAGTAGTATCCTCCCGGGCGCGAACAATGAGCAGTTCTTC. Encoded protein: CASSILPGANNEQFF. The rearrangement joins TRBV19 to TRBJ2-1; D is unclear. This CDR3 has 15 amino acids. CDR1 and CDR2 from the germline V gene are LNHDA and SQIVND (reference sequence). V was cut by 3 bases and J by 5 bases, with 14 bases left in between. Complete variable domain (other parts from reference TRBV19 and TRBJ2-1): DGGITQSPKYLFRKEGQNVTLSCEQNLNHDAMYWYRQDPGQGLRLIYYSQIVNDFQKGDIAEGYSVSREKKESFPLTVTSAQKNPTAFYLCASSILPGANNEQFFGPGTRLTVL.

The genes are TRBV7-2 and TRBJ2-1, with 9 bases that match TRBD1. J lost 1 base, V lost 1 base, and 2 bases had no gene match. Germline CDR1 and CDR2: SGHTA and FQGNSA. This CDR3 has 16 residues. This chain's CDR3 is CASSLVGTGSYNEQFF. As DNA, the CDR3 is TGTGCCAGCAGCTTAGTGGGGACAGGGTCCTACAATGAGCAGTTCTTC.

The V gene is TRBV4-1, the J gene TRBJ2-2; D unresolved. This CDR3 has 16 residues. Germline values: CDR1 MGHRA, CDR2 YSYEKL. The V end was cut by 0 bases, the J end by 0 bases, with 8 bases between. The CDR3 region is CASSQDSRANTGELFF. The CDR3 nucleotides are TGCGCCAGCAGCCAAGACTCCCGCGCGAACACCGGGGAGCTGTTTTTT.

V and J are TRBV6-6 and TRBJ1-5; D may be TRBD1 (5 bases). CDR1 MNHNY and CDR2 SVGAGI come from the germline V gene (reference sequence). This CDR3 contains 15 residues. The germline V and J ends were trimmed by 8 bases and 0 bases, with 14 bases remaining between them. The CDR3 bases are TGTGCCAGCCAGACAGAGGCCCCTAGCAATCAGCCCCAGCATTTT. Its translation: CASQTEAPSNQPQHF.

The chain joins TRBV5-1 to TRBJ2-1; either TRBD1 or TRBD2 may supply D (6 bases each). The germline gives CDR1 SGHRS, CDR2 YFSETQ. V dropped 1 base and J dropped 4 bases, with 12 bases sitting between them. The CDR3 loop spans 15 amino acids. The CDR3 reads CASSLFQGTYNEQFF. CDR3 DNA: TGCGCCAGCAGCTTGTTTCAGGGGACTTACAATGAGCAGTTCTTC.

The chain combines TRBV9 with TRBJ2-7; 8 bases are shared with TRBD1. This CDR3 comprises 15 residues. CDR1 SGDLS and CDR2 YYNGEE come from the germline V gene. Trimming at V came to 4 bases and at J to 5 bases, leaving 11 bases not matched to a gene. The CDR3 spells CASSPRQGRDDEQYF. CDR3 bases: TGTGCCAGCAGCCCGCGACAGGGGCGGGACGACGAGCAGTACTTC.

The CDR3 region is CASSRNDRVGSYEQYF. CDR3 nucleotides: TGTGCCAGCAGTCGAAACGACAGGGTCGGATCTTACGAGCAGTACTTC. V gene TRBV5-6 combines with J gene TRBJ2-7; 7 nucleotides align to TRBD1. The CDR3 length is 16 residues. V lost 5 bases to trimming and J lost 4 bases; unmatched junction nucleotides: 15. CDR1 is SGHDT and CDR2 is YYEEEE in the germline V gene.

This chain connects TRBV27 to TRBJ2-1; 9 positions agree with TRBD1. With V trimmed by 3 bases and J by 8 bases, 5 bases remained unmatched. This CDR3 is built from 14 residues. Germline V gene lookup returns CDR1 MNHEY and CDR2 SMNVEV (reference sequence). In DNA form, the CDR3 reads TGTGCCAGCAGTTTCCGGGACAGGGACGATGAGCAGTTCTTC. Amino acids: CASSFRDRDDEQFF.

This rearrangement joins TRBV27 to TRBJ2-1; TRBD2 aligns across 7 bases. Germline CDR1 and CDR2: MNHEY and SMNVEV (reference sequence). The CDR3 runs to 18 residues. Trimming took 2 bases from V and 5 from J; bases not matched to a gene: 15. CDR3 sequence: CASSLSWIGGRLHNEQFF. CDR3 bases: TGTGCCAGCAGTTTAAGTTGGATCGGCGGGAGACTCCACAATGAGCAGTTCTTC.

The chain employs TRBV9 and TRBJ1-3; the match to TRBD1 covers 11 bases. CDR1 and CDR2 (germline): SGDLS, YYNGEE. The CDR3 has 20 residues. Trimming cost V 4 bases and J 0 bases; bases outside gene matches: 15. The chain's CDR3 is CASSPRNPGTGGFSGNTIYF. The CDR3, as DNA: TGTGCCAGCAGCCCTCGGAATCCTGGGACAGGGGGATTCTCTGGAAACACCATATATTTT.

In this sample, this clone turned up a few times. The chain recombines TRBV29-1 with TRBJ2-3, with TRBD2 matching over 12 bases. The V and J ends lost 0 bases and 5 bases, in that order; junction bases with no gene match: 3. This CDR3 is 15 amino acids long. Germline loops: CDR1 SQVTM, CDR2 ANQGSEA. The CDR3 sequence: CSVEDSLAGGDTQYF. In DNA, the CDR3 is TGCAGCGTTGAAGATTCACTAGCGGGAGGAGATACGCAGTATTTT.

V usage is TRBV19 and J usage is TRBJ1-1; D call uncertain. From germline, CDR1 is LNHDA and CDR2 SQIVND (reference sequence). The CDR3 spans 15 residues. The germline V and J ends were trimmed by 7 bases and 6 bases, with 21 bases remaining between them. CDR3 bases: TGTGCCAGTACCCCCGCAGCGGGTGCGCAAGCTGAAGCTTTCTTT. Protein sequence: CASTPAAGAQAEAFF.

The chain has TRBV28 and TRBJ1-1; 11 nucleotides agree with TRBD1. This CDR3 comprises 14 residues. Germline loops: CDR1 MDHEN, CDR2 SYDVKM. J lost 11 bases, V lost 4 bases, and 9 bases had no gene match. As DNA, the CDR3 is TGTGCCAGCAGTTCCGCGGACAGGGGGCCGATGGCTTTCTTT. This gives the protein CASSSADRGPMAFF.

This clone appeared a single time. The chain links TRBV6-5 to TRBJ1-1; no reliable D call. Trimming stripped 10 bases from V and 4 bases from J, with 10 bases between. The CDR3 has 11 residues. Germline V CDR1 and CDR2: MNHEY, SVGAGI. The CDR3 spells CATIRSTEAFF. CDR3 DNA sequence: TGTGCCACCATCAGAAGCACTGAAGCTTTCTTT.